This entry concerns a single T cell receptor (beta chain). The source of the sample is a study of shared T cell receptors in the human thymus. Using immunoSEQ multiplex PCR, the repertoire was profiled, and TCRdb retains in-frame clones only, with some absent. The sample contains 700,000 to 750,000 clones, approximately 83% of which appear only once. V was cut by 4 bases and J by 2 bases, with 13 bases left in between. Germline CDR1 reads MGHRA; CDR2 reads YSYEKL. CDR3 size: 15 residues. These sequences were also reported in another study, on human thymus T cells.

The specimen was thymocytes. This chain joins TRBV4-1 and TRBJ2-3; no clear D gene. This clonotype was obtained from a girl under two years old with a congenital heart defect. CDR3 loop: CASSRPSVITDTQYF. The CDR3 coding sequence is TGCGCCAGCAGCCGACCGAGCGTCATCACAGATACGCAGTATTTT.